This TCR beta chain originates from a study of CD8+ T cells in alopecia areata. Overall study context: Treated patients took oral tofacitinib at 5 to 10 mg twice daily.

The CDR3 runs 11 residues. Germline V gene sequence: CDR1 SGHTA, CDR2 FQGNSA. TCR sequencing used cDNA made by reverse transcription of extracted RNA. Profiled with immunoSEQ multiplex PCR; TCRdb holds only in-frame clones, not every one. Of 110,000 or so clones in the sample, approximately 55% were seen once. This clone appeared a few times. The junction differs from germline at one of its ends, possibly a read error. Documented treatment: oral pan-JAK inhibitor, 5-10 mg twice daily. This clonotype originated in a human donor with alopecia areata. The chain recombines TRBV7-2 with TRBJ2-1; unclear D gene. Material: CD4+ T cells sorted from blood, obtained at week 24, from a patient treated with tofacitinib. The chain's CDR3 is CASSSNNEQFF. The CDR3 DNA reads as TGTGCCAGCAGCTCCAACAATGAGCAGTTCTTC.